A selection of T cell receptor beta chains follows, all from one sample in a study of T cells in Graves' hyperthyroidism and ophthalmopathy. Using its own MiXCR run on the multiplex PCR reads, TCRdb lists one record per CDR3 protein. Here the sample spans 650,000 to 700,000 distinct CDR3 sequences, roughly 17% being singletons. The sequenced sample was blood. The source of these receptors is a man between 45 and 60 years old with Graves' hyperthyroidism. Both conserved end residues are part of each CDR3. The order of the fields is clone size, J gene, CDR3 length, V gene, D gene, CDR3 DNA, CDR3 protein. The D gene is left open where the match is weak. Only some rows state a clone size, as once, few, many or a class for expanded clones.

-	TRBJ2-7	17	TRBV7-2	TRBD2	TGTGCCAGCAGGGTGTATGGGACTAGCGGAACCCCCTACGAGCAGTACTTC	CASRVYGTSGTPYEQYF
-	TRBJ1-2	14	TRBV5-1	-	TGCGCCAGCAGCTTGGGTCCCGGGGTGGATGGCTACACCTTC	CASSLGPGVDGYTF
-	TRBJ2-5	13	TRBV30	-	TGTGCCTGGAGTCTTCAGTCCCGAGAGACTCAGTACTTC	CAWSLQSRETQYF
-	TRBJ1-2	11	TRBV29-1	-	TGCAGCGTTGAGATCGGAACTGGCTACACCTTC	CSVEIGTGYTF
-	TRBJ2-3	16	TRBV7-2	TRBD1	TGTGCCAGCAGCTTAGTTTCTCAGGGGGCGGAAGATACGCAGTATTTT	CASSLVSQGAEDTQYF
few	TRBJ2-5	13	TRBV6-2/TRBV6-3	-	TGTGCCAGCAGTTACTCATACCAAGAGACCCAGTACTTC	CASSYSYQETQYF
-	TRBJ2-1	17	TRBV28	TRBD2	TGTGCCAGCAGGACACCGCCCGGACTAGCGGGGACCAATGAGCAGTTCTTC	CASRTPPGLAGTNEQFF
few	TRBJ2-1	16	TRBV7-9	TRBD2	TGTGCCAGCAGCGCCATAGCGGGAGGACCCTACAATGAGCAGTTCTTC	CASSAIAGGPYNEQFF
many	TRBJ2-3	17	TRBV28	TRBD2	TGTGCCAGCAGTGCCGGGACTAGCGGGAGTTTTACAGATACGCAGTATTTT	CASSAGTSGSFTDTQYF
-	TRBJ2-5	15	TRBV30	TRBD2	TGTGCCTGGAGTTCTAGCGGGAGGGCCTCGGAGACCCAGTACTTC	CAWSSSGRASETQYF
many	TRBJ2-7	13	TRBV27	TRBD1	TGTGCCAGCAAGTGGACAGGCTCCTACGAGCAGTACTTC	CASKWTGSYEQYF
few	TRBJ2-5	11	TRBV7-6	-	TGTGCCAGCAGCCTCACAGGAGATCCGCACTTC	CASSLTGDPHF
many	TRBJ1-5	12	TRBV28	-	TGTGCCAGCAGTTTACAAGGTCAGCCCCAGCATTTT	CASSLQGQPQHF
many	TRBJ1-2	14	TRBV6-5	-	TGTGCCAGCAGTTTCAACAACCCCACCGGCGGCTACACCTTC	CASSFNNPTGGYTF
many	TRBJ1-1	15	TRBV6-5	-	TGTGCCAGCAGTTACTCCTACAGGGTCGGCACTGAAGCTTTCTTT	CASSYSYRVGTEAFF
many	TRBJ2-1	15	TRBV28	-	TGTGCCAGCAGTTTTCTGGGGGAGAACCACAATGAGCAGTTCTTC	CASSFLGENHNEQFF
-	TRBJ2-1	15	TRBV7-3	-	TGTGCCAGCAGCTCAGATGCGGGGCATGCCAATGAGCAGTTCTTC	CASSSDAGHANEQFF
many	TRBJ1-2	14	TRBV27	-	TGTGCCAGCAGTTGGGCAGGGGAAAGATATGGCTACACCTTC	CASSWAGERYGYTF
few	TRBJ2-7	14	TRBV19	TRBD2	TGTGCCAGCGCTTCCCGGGCTAGCGGCTACGAGCAGTACTTC	CASASRASGYEQYF
-	TRBJ2-7	15	TRBV4-3	-	TGCGCCAGCAGCCAAGATTCCCTAGCTTCCTACGAGCAGTACTTC	CASSQDSLASYEQYF